Following are 21 T cell receptor beta chains from one sample sequenced in a study of T cell responses to AZD1222 COVID-19 vaccine. Profiling relied on immunoSEQ multiplex PCR, and the TCRdb table lists in-frame clones only, not all of them. The table lists some 150,000 clones, roughly 90% of them singletons. Sequenced material: peripheral blood, taken 28 days after the second AZD1222 dose. The origin of the receptors is an adult who received the AZD1222 COVID-19 vaccine.

The chain combines TRBV11-1 with TRBJ2-7; D gene unclear. The germline CDR1 and CDR2 sequences are SGHAT and FQDESV (reference sequence). V shed 3 bases and J shed 0 bases, with 12 bases lying between them. CDR3 size: 15 residues. CDR3 amino acids: CASSFSDGSSYEQYF. In nucleotides, the CDR3 is TGTGCCAGCAGCTTTTCAGATGGCAGCTCCTACGAGCAGTACTTC. Complete variable domain (other parts from reference TRBV11-1 and TRBJ2-7): EAEVAQSPRYKITEKSQAVAFWCDPISGHATLYWYRQILGQGPELLVQFQDESVVDDSQLPKDRFSAERLKGVDSTLKIQPAELGDSAMYLCASSFSDGSSYEQYFGPGTRLTVT.

The chain carries TRBV4-1 and TRBJ1-4; D gene unclear. Germline V CDR1 and CDR2: MGHRA, YSYEKL. The germline V and J ends were trimmed by 6 bases and 0 bases, with 14 bases remaining between them. The CDR3 length is 16 residues. The CDR3 DNA sequence: TGCGCCAGCAGGACGTCCAGGCCGTCAACTAATGAAAAACTGTTTTTT. It yields the protein CASRTSRPSTNEKLFF.

V and J are TRBV7-6 and TRBJ1-1; 7 positions agree with TRBD1. V lost 6 bases and J lost 0; bases outside the gene matches: 4. Germline V lookup: CDR1 SGHVS, CDR2 FNYEAQ. CDR3 size: 14 residues. In DNA form, the CDR3 reads TGTGCCAGCAGTGAGGACAGGCTGAACACTGAAGCTTTCTTT. It encodes CASSEDRLNTEAFF.

V gene TRBV27 combines with J gene TRBJ1-1; tentative D call: TRBD1 (5 bases). Germline V lookup: CDR1 MNHEY, CDR2 SMNVEV (reference sequence). V lost 5 bases to trimming and J lost 0 bases, with 13 bases between them. The CDR3 spans 15 residues. DNA for the CDR3: TGTGCCAGCAGTCGCGGGGCAGGTTTGAACACTGAAGCTTTCTTT. Its protein product is CASSRGAGLNTEAFF.

The chain uses TRBV6-2 or TRBV6-3 and TRBJ1-5; D is uncertain. The V end lost 3 bases, the J end lost 9 bases, and 18 bases lay between the germline ends. There are 15 residues in the CDR3. Germline assignment: CDR1 MNHEY and CDR2 SVGEGT. The CDR3 DNA is TGTGCCAGCAGTTATTTTGGGATGACCAAGTGGCCCCAGCATTTT. It specifies CASSYFGMTKWPQHF.

The chain recombines TRBV18 with TRBJ2-7; D tentatively fits TRBD1 or TRBD2 (5 bases each). The V end lost 4 bases, the J end lost 7 bases, and 17 bases lay between the germline ends. The CDR3 has 14 residues. Germline V gives CDR1 KGHSH, CDR2 LQKENI. CDR3 DNA sequence: TGTGCCAGCTCACGGGGACGGCGGTCTACGGAGCAGTACTTC. Amino acids: CASSRGRRSTEQYF.

The V call is TRBV11-2, the J call TRBJ2-1; 8 bases line up with TRBD2. Germline V lookup: CDR1 SGHAT, CDR2 FQNNGV. The CDR3 loop spans 15 amino acids. The trim removed 5 bases at V and 4 bases at J, leaving 7 bases unmatched. The CDR3 coding sequence is TGTGCCAGCAGCCAGGGCGGGGGGTATTACAATGAGCAGTTCTTC. It specifies CASSQGGGYYNEQFF.

This chain uses TRBV6-4 with TRBJ2-5; D might be TRBD2 (6 bases). Trimming left V 0 bases short and J 4 bases short, with 12 bases between. CDR3 length: 15 residues. The germline gives CDR1 MRHNA, CDR2 SNTAGT. The CDR3: CASSDSTRAGETQYF. The CDR3 DNA follows: TGTGCCAGCAGTGACTCGACTAGGGCGGGAGAGACCCAGTACTTC.

This clone was seen a single time. CDR3: CASSQEVYGATEAFF. The DNA for the CDR3 is TGTGCCAGCAGCCAAGAAGTTTACGGGGCTACTGAAGCTTTCTTT. The chain carries TRBV3-1 (or the pseudogene TRBV3-2) and TRBJ1-1; possibly TRBD1 for D (5 bases). Per the germline V gene, CDR1 is LGHDT and CDR2 is YNNKEL (reference sequence). Trimming pared 0 bases from V and 5 bases from J, leaving 13 bases between. The CDR3 covers 15 residues.

V usage is TRBV7-9 and J usage is TRBJ1-4, with 7 bases that match TRBD1. V dropped 5 bases and J dropped 5; count of bases not matched to a gene: 8. The CDR3 contains 15 residues. The germline CDR1 and CDR2 sequences are SEHNR and FQNEAQ (reference sequence). For the CDR3, the DNA is TGTGCCAGCAGCCGAACCGGGACAGTAAATGAAAAACTGTTTTTT. Translated, it gives CASSRTGTVNEKLFF.

This chain links TRBV5-1 with TRBJ1-4, with D possibly matching TRBD1 (6 bases). Germline CDR1 and CDR2: SGHRS and YFSETQ. The V end was cut by 0 bases, the J end by 0 bases, with 18 bases between. The CDR3 extends over 19 amino acids. For the CDR3, the DNA is TGCGCCAGCAGCTTGGGATTGGACAGCACGACTGCAACTAATGAAAAACTGTTTTTT. Its translation is CASSLGLDSTTATNEKLFF.

The chain links TRBV5-4 to TRBJ1-2, with D tentatively TRBD1 (6 bases). Trimming stripped 0 bases from V and 3 bases from J, with 12 bases between. CDR1 and CDR2 from the germline V gene are SGHNT and YYREEE (reference sequence). CDR3 length equals 15 residues. The CDR3 coding sequence is TGTGCCAGCAGCTTGGGGGGGGCGGAGTACTATGGCTACACCTTC. Protein sequence: CASSLGGAEYYGYTF.

The gene calls are TRBV3-1 (or the pseudogene TRBV3-2) and TRBJ2-7, with 7 positions matching TRBD1. This CDR3 has 15 amino acids. V shed 3 bases, J shed 6 bases, and the junction held 11 bases outside the gene matches. CDR1 is LGHDT, CDR2 YNNKEL, per germline (reference sequence). CDR3 protein: CASSHHPGTDSEQYF. DNA of the CDR3: TGTGCCAGCAGCCACCATCCCGGGACAGACTCCGAGCAGTACTTC.

A few counts support this clone. Other nucleotide sequences in the sample specify the same CDR3. The chain joins TRBV27 to TRBJ2-1, with 7 nucleotides matching TRBD1. The CDR3 runs 15 residues. Germline assignment: CDR1 MNHEY and CDR2 SMNVEV (reference sequence). The trim removed 5 bases at V and 0 bases at J, leaving 4 bases unmatched. The CDR3 DNA is TGTGCCAGCAGTCCCAGGGACAGCTCCTACAATGAGCAGTTCTTC. The encoded protein is CASSPRDSSYNEQFF.

The rearrangement links TRBV7-9 to TRBJ2-1, with a tentative D call TRBD1 (5 bases). Between the trimmed V and J ends, which lost 6 bases and 6 bases, there was a span of 15 bases. Germline CDR1 reads SEHNR; CDR2 reads FQNEAQ (reference sequence). The length of the CDR3 is 14 residues. CDR3 sequence reads: CASSGHSPPNEQFF. The CDR3 DNA is TGTGCCAGCAGTGGACATTCCCCGCCCAATGAGCAGTTCTTC.

The V gene is TRBV5-1, the J gene TRBJ1-3; possible D gene TRBD1, 5 bases. CDR3 length: 15 amino acids. Germline V gene lookup returns CDR1 SGHRS and CDR2 YFSETQ. Trimming pared 0 bases from V and 4 bases from J, leaving 11 bases between. This CDR3 is CASSLETALGNTIYF. CDR3 DNA sequence: TGCGCCAGCAGCTTGGAGACAGCTTTAGGAAACACCATATATTTT.

Only one count was recorded for this clone. This chain joins TRBV9 and TRBJ1-2; D gene uncertain. This CDR3 has 14 amino acids. Germline V CDR1 and CDR2: SGDLS, YYNGEE. V was clipped by 0 bases and J by 5 bases, with 11 bases between them. Here the CDR3 reads CASSVVSGSYGYTF. DNA of the CDR3: TGTGCCAGCAGCGTAGTTAGTGGGTCATATGGCTACACCTTC.

The gene calls are TRBV5-4 and TRBJ1-2; 10 bases fit TRBD1. V lost 5 bases, J lost 2 bases, and 12 bases stayed unmatched. Germline lookup yields CDR1 SGHNT and CDR2 YYREEE (reference sequence). The CDR3 loop spans 17 amino acids. The CDR3 sequence is CASRDQTGGGRNYGYTF. Written as DNA, the CDR3 is TGTGCCAGCAGAGACCAGACAGGGGGCGGTCGGAACTATGGCTACACCTTC. The variable domain in full, with the rest retrieved from reference TRBV5-4 and TRBJ1-2, is ETGVTQSPTHLIKTRGQQVTLRCSSQSGHNTVSWYQQALGQGPQFIFQYYREEENGRGNFPPRFSGLQFPNYSSELNVNALELDDSALYLCASRDQTGGGRNYGYTFGSGTRLTVV.

The rearrangement joins TRBV6-2 or TRBV6-3 to TRBJ1-6; D gene ambiguous. Trimming removed 2 bases at V and 0 bases at J, with 11 bases between. The CDR3 is made up of 17 amino acids. Germline loops: CDR1 MNHEY, CDR2 SVGEGT. The CDR3 DNA follows: TGTGCCAGCAGTTACAAACCGAAGAGCTCCTATAATTCACCCCTCCACTTT. Its translation: CASSYKPKSSYNSPLHF.

This chain joins TRBV11-1 and TRBJ1-2; D is perhaps TRBD1 (5 bases). CDR3 size: 13 residues. Germline CDR1 and CDR2: SGHAT and FQDESV (reference sequence). V lost 2 bases and J 6 bases, leaving 10 bases between the germline ends. CDR3 DNA sequence: TGTGCCAGCAGCTTATCAGGGTCGGATGGCTACACCTTC. It specifies CASSLSGSDGYTF.

J is TRBJ2-7 and V is TRBV7-9; 7 nucleotides match TRBD1. CDR1 is SEHNR and CDR2 is FQNEAQ in the germline V gene (reference sequence). V lost 5 bases, J lost 3 bases, and 4 bases stayed unmatched. CDR3 size: 13 residues. The CDR3 DNA reads as TGTGCCAGCAGCCCGTGGGACAGCTACGAGCAGTACTTC. This codes for CASSPWDSYEQYF. The whole variable domain, filled in from reference TRBV7-9 and TRBJ2-7, reads DTGVSQNPRHKITKRGQNVTFRCDPISEHNRLYWYRQTLGQGPEFLTYFQNEAQLEKSRLLSDRFSAERPKGSFSTLEIQRTEQGDSAMYLCASSPWDSYEQYFGPGTRLTVT.